This T cell receptor beta chain was captured in a study of T cells in Graves' hyperthyroidism and ophthalmopathy. Study overall: Before any treatment, at initial diagnosis, peripheral blood was collected.

Amplification of TCR beta CDR3 regions was performed using RNA transcripts as template. When the TCR CDR3 underwent first-round RT-PCR, the HTBI primer set was used. A single record per CDR3 protein comes from TCRdb applying MiXCR to the multiplex PCR reads. The sample includes some 600,000 distinct CDR3 sequences, about 15% seen only once; the top ten take 5.5% to 7.5%. The CDR3 sequence is 16 residues long. V was shortened by 2 bases and J by 7 bases, with 20 bases between the two germline ends. CDR1 SNHLY and CDR2 FYNNEI come from the germline V gene. This clonotype was observed many times. Patients aged 18 to 65 had newly diagnosed hyperthyroidism that had lasted under 2 months. Blood was obtained at the first hyperthyroidism diagnosis, which preceded any ophthalmopathy symptoms. The PBMCs were taken from around 10 ml of fresh peripheral blood.

This rearrangement joins TRBV2 to TRBJ1-2; no reliable D call. The clonotype comes from a woman in her 30s with Graves' hyperthyroidism that later progressed to Graves' ophthalmopathy. The sample consisted of blood. CDR3 sequence reads: CASSELSTRSQFGYTF. The CDR3 region has the DNA TGTGCCAGCAGTGAACTGTCGACCAGATCCCAATTTGGCTACACCTTC.